This TCR beta chain comes out of a study of vaccination and CD4 T cells after COVID-19. This clonotype is medium-sized (0.01 to 0.1%) in the sample. Its matching antigen is unknown. With the Oncomine TCR Beta short-read assay, DNA from cultured CD4+ T cells was sequenced. The authors extracted genomic DNA from cultured CD4+ T cells. TCRdb re-called the PCR reads with MiXCR, one entry per CDR3 protein. The table shows some 12,000 distinct CDR3 sequences, with 35% to 45% occurring only once. Treatment in this sample: approximately nine-day PBMC culture with coronavirus spike peptide pools or control peptides (ViraFEST assay). The clonotype comes from a human donor with COVID-19. The sample taken for sequencing was cultured CD4+ T cells from blood.

The DNA of the CDR3 is TGTGCCAGCACCACCGCCAGACAGGGTTCGTCGAGCAATCAGCCCCAGCATTTT. Residues: CASTTARQGSSSNQPQHF. This chain links TRBV6-1 with TRBJ1-5; TRBD1 agrees at 7 bases. The CDR3 spans 18 residues. CDR1 is MNHNS and CDR2 is SASEGT in the germline V gene. V lost 7 bases and J lost 1; bases outside the gene matches: 16.